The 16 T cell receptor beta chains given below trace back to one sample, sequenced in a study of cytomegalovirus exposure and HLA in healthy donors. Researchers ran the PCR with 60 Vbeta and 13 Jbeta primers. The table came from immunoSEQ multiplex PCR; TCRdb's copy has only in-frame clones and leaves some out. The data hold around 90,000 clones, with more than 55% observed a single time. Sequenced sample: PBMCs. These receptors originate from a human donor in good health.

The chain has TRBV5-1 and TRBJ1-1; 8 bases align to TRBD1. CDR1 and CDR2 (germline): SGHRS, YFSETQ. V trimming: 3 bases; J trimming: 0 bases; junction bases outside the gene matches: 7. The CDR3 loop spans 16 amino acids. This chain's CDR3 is CASSSGTGAMNTEAFF. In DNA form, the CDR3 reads TGCGCCAGCAGCTCCGGGACAGGAGCTATGAACACTGAAGCTTTCTTT.

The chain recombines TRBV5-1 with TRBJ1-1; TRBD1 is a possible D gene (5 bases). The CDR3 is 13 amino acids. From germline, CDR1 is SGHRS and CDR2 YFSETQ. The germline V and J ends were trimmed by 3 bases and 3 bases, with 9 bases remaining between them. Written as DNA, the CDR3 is TGCGCCAGCAGCTCGCAGGGTTACACTGAAGCTTTCTTT. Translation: CASSSQGYTEAFF.

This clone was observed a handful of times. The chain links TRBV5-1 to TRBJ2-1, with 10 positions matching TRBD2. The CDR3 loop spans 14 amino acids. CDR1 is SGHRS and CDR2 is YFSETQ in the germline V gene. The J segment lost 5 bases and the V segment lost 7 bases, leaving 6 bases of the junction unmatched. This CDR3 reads CASATSGANNEQFF. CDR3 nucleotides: TGCGCCAGCGCAACTAGCGGGGCTAACAATGAGCAGTTCTTC. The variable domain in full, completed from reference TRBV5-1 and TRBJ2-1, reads KAGVTQTPRYLIKTRGQQVTLSCSPISGHRSVSWYQQTPGQGLQFLFEYFSETQRNKGNFPGRFSGRQFSNSRSEMNVSTLELGDSALYLCASATSGANNEQFFGPGTRLTVL.

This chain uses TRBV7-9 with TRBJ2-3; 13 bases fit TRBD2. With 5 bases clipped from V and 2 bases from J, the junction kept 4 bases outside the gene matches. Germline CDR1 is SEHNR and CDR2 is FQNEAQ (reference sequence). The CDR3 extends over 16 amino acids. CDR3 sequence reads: CASSKGLAGVTDTQYF. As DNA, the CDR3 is TGTGCCAGCAGCAAAGGACTAGCGGGGGTCACAGATACGCAGTATTTT.

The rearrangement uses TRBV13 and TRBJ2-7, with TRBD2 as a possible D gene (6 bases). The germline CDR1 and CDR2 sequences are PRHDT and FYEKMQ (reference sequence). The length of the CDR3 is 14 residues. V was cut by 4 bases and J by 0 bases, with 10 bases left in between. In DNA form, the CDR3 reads TGTGCCAGCAGCTCGGGGGACTTCTCCTACGAGCAGTACTTC. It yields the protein CASSSGDFSYEQYF.

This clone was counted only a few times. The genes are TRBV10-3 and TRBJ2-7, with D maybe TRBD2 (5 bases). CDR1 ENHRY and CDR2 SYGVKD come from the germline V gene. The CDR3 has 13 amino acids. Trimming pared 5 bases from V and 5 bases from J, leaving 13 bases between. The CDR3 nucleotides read TGTGCCATCAGTACTAGGGTGGAGGACGAGCAGTACTTC. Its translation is CAISTRVEDEQYF.

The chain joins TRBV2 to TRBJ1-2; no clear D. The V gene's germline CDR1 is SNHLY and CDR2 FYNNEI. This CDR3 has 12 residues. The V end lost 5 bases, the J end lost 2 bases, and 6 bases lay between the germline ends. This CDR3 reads CASSWQNYGYTF. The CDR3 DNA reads TGTGCCAGCAGTTGGCAAAACTATGGCTACACCTTC. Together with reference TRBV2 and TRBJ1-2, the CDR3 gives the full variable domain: EPEVTQTPSHQVTQMGQEVILRCVPISNHLYFYWYRQILGQKVEFLVSFYNNEISEKSEIFDDQFSVERPDGSNFTLKIRSTKLEDSAMYFCASSWQNYGYTFGSGTRLTVV.

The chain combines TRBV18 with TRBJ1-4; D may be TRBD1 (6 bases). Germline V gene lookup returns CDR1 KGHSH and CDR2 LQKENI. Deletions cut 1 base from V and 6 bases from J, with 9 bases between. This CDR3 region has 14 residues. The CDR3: CASSPQGVHEKLFF. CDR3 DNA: TGTGCCAGCTCACCACAGGGGGTGCATGAAAAACTGTTTTTT.

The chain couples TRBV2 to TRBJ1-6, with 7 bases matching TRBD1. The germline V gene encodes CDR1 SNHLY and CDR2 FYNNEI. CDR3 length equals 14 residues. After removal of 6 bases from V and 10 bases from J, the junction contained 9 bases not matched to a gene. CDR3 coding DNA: TGTGCCAGCAGGCGGACAGGTTTTGACTCACCCCTCCACTTT. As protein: CASRRTGFDSPLHF.

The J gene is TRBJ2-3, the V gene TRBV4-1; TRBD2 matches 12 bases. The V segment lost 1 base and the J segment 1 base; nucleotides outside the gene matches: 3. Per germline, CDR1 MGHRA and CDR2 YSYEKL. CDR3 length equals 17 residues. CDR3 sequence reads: CASSQVASGGGTDTQYF. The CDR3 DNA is TGCGCCAGCAGCCAAGTGGCTAGCGGGGGGGGCACAGATACGCAGTATTTT.

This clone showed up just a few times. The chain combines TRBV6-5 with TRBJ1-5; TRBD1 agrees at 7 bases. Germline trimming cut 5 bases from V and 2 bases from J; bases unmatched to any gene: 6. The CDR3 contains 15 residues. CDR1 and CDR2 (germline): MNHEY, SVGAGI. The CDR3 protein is CASSRQGNGNQPQHF. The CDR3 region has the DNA TGTGCCAGCAGTCGACAGGGAAACGGCAATCAGCCCCAGCATTTT.

The CDR3 is CASSQDQYSAGPREAFF. As DNA, the CDR3 is TGTGCCAGCAGCCAAGATCAGTATTCGGCGGGGCCCCGGGAAGCTTTCTTT. The J gene is TRBJ1-1, the V gene TRBV4-2; maybe TRBD1 (5 bases). Trimming shortened V by 0 bases and J by 8 bases, and 22 bases separated the two germline ends. Germline CDR1 reads LGHNA; CDR2 reads YNFKEQ. The CDR3 has 17 amino acids.

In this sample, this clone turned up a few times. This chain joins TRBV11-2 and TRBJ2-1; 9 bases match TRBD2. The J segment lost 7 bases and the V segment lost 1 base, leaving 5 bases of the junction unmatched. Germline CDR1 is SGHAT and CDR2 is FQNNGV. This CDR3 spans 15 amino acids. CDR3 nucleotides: TGTGCCAGCAGCTTAGCACCGACTAGCGGTAATGAGCAGTTCTTC. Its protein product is CASSLAPTSGNEQFF.

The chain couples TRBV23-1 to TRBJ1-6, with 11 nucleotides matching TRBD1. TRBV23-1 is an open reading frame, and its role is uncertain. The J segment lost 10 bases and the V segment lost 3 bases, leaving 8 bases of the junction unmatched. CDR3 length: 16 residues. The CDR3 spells CASSQVDRGRNSPLHF. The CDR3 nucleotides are TGCGCCAGCAGTCAGGTGGACAGGGGGCGAAACTCACCCCTCCACTTT.

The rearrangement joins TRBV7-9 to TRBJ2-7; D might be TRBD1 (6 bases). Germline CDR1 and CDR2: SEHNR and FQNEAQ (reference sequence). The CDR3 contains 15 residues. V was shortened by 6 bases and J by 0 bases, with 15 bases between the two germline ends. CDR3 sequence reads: CASSETGQSSYEQYF. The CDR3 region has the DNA TGTGCCAGCAGTGAGACAGGCCAAAGCTCCTACGAGCAGTACTTC.

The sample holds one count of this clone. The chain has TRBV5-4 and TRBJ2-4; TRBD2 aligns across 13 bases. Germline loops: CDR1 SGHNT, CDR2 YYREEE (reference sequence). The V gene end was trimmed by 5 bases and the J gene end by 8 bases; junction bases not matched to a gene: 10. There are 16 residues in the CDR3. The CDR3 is CASSRTSGGAGDIQYF. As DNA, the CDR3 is TGTGCCAGCAGTCGCACTAGCGGGGGGGCTGGGGACATTCAGTACTTC.